This record looks at one T cell receptor (beta chain) sequence and its context. V dropped 3 bases and J dropped 9 bases, with 9 bases sitting between them. The CDR3 sequence is 12 residues long. This entry comes from a study of blood T cell repertoires in COVID-19. Across the whole study: COVID-19 samples from acute and convalescent phases originated in the United States, Italy and Spain.

TCRdb keeps only in-frame clones here, not all; method: immunoSEQ multiplex PCR. The repertoire holds approximately 100,000 clones, with more than 80% as singletons. The sample was peripheral blood. J is TRBJ2-1 and V is TRBV12-3 or TRBV12-4; the D is unclear. This TCR came from a human donor in a cohort sampled during active COVID-19. CDR3 protein: CASSLSGFEQFF. The CDR3 nucleotides read TGTGCCAGCAGTTTGAGTGGTTTTGAGCAGTTCTTC.